What follows are 20 T cell receptor beta chains derived from one specimen sequenced in a study of shared clonotypes between healthy human individuals. Naive CD8 cells lacked CD45RO, underwent positive selection for CCR7 and left out terminally differentiated effector memory CD45RA+ cells. Profiled with immunoSEQ multiplex PCR; TCRdb holds only in-frame clones, not every one. The sample records approximately 2,000,000 clones, around 95% being singletons. The specimen was naive CD8+ T cells from PBMCs. The source of these receptors is a man between 18 and 29 years old in good health. Some clones in this sample may be carry-over from other donors' samples.

The chain recombines TRBV28 with TRBJ2-7; no clear D gene. Germline values: CDR1 MDHEN, CDR2 SYDVKM. This CDR3 comprises 12 residues. Trimming shortened V by 3 bases and J by 5 bases, and 8 bases separated the two germline ends. The DNA for the CDR3 is TGTGCCAGCAGTTTGAGTCCCCACGAGCAGTACTTC. Translated, it gives CASSLSPHEQYF.

The chain recombines TRBV5-1 with TRBJ2-5; 10 bases align to TRBD1. The CDR3 runs 16 residues. The V and J ends lost 4 bases and 2 bases, in that order; junction bases with no gene match: 8. Germline values: CDR1 SGHRS, CDR2 YFSETQ. In DNA form, the CDR3 reads TGCGCCAGCAGCCCCGGGACAGGGGATTGGCAAGAGACCCAGTACTTC. Its translation: CASSPGTGDWQETQYF.

The rearrangement links TRBV6-4 to TRBJ2-7; 9 bases fit TRBD2. Germline trimming cut 5 bases from V and 0 bases from J; bases unmatched to any gene: 5. CDR1 is MRHNA, CDR2 SNTAGT, per germline. The CDR3 extends over 15 amino acids. The CDR3 region has the DNA TGTGCCAGCAGTTCTAGCGGGACCGACTCCTACGAGCAGTACTTC. Translation: CASSSSGTDSYEQYF.

Note on this clone: Other nucleotide sequences from this sample produce the same CDR3. The chain is built from TRBV4-1 and TRBJ2-3; D ambiguous. Germline loops: CDR1 MGHRA, CDR2 YSYEKL. V was cut by 2 bases and J by 3 bases, with 6 bases left in between. This CDR3 region has 13 residues. The CDR3 DNA sequence: TGCGCCAGCAGCCAAATTGGAACAGATACGCAGTATTTT. This codes for CASSQIGTDTQYF.

The chain employs TRBV7-8 and TRBJ2-7; 7 nucleotides align to TRBD1. CDR3 length equals 16 residues. Per the germline V gene, CDR1 is SGHVS and CDR2 is FQNEAQ. V lost 2 bases, J lost 4 bases, and 11 bases stayed unmatched. In nucleotides, the CDR3 is TGTGCCAGCAGCTTACCCGGGACAGTTGGTTTTTACGAGCAGTACTTC. The encoded protein is CASSLPGTVGFYEQYF.

This sequence joins TRBV11-2 and TRBJ2-1; D gene ambiguous. The germline CDR1 and CDR2 sequences are SGHAT and FQNNGV. Deletions cut 1 base from V and 2 bases from J, with 6 bases between. CDR3 size: 14 residues. CDR3 loop: CASSLVKAYNEQFF. The CDR3 nucleotides read TGTGCCAGCAGCTTAGTGAAAGCCTACAATGAGCAGTTCTTC. Looking up the rest from reference TRBV11-2 and TRBJ2-1 gives the full variable domain: EAGVAQSPRYKIIEKRQSVAFWCNPISGHATLYWYQQILGQGPKLLIQFQNNGVVDDSQLPKDRFSAERLKGVDSTLKIQPAKLEDSAVYLCASSLVKAYNEQFFGPGTRLTVL.

The gene calls are TRBV27 and TRBJ1-2; D not resolved. The CDR3 is 11 amino acids. Trimming removed 8 bases at V and 1 base at J, with 5 bases between. Germline V gene data show CDR1 as MNHEY and CDR2 as SMNVEV (reference sequence). This CDR3 is CASRNNYGYTF. CDR3 sequence (DNA): TGTGCCAGCCGAAATAACTATGGCTACACCTTC.

V is TRBV7-9 and J is TRBJ2-7, with 15 bases that match TRBD2. Germline V gene sequence: CDR1 SEHNR, CDR2 FQNEAQ (reference sequence). Trimming cost V 3 bases and J 4 bases; bases outside gene matches: 13. The CDR3 contains 19 residues. The CDR3 region has the DNA TGTGCCAGCAGCTTGTTTGGACTAGCGGGAGGGGCAGGCCGGTACGAGCAGTACTTC. Translating gives CASSLFGLAGGAGRYEQYF.

The chain uses TRBV11-2 and TRBJ1-4; D might be TRBD1 (6 bases). The CDR3 is made up of 14 amino acids. Germline CDR1 is SGHAT and CDR2 is FQNNGV. The V and J ends lost 8 bases and 4 bases respectively, with 14 bases between them. The CDR3: CASGGGTNNEKLFF. Written as DNA, the CDR3 is TGTGCCAGCGGAGGGGGGACCAATAATGAAAAACTGTTTTTT.

The chain carries TRBV2 and TRBJ2-4; a possible D gene is TRBD1 (5 bases). The CDR3 extends over 14 amino acids. V dropped 5 bases and J dropped 0 bases, with 8 bases sitting between them. CDR1 and CDR2 (germline): SNHLY, FYNNEI. As DNA, the CDR3 is TGTGCCAGCAGTCCAGGGTTAGCCAAAAACATTCAGTACTTC. This codes for CASSPGLAKNIQYF.

The rearrangement links TRBV18 to TRBJ2-6, with TRBD1 matching 10 bases. The CDR3 extends over 17 amino acids. CDR1 KGHSH and CDR2 LQKENI come from the germline V gene. V dropped 2 bases and J dropped 5; count of bases not matched to a gene: 6. In nucleotides, the CDR3 is TGTGCCAGCTCACCAACCTTGACAGGGGGCAGGGCCAACGTCCTGACTTTC. It translates to CASSPTLTGGRANVLTF. Based on the CDR3 plus reference TRBV18 and TRBJ2-6, the full variable domain is NAGVMQNPRHLVRRRGQEARLRCSPMKGHSHVYWYRQLPEEGLKFMVYLQKENIIDESGMPKERFSAEFPKEGPSILRIQQVVRGDSAAYFCASSPTLTGGRANVLTFGAGSRLTVL.

The chain has TRBV29-1 and TRBJ2-1, with 11 nucleotides matching TRBD2. V lost 3 bases and J lost 0; bases outside the gene matches: 4. Germline-derived CDR1 and CDR2 are SQVTM and ANQGSEA. This CDR3 comprises 16 residues. Written as DNA, the CDR3 is TGCAGCGTTGAGGGGACTAGCGGTTTCTCCTACAATGAGCAGTTCTTC. It codes for CSVEGTSGFSYNEQFF.

This chain joins TRBV28 and TRBJ2-1, with a weak D call TRBD2 (5 bases). The CDR3 totals 11 residues. Deletions cut 3 bases from V and 8 bases from J, with 5 bases between. CDR1 is MDHEN, CDR2 SYDVKM, per germline. CDR3 nucleotide sequence: TGTGCCAGCAGTTTCGGGGATGAGCAGTTCTTC. Amino acid sequence: CASSFGDEQFF. Looking up the rest from reference TRBV28 and TRBJ2-1 gives the full variable domain: DVKVTQSSRYLVKRTGEKVFLECVQDMDHENMFWYRQDPGLGLRLIYFSYDVKMKEKGDIPEGYSVSREKKERFSLILESASTNQTSMYLCASSFGDEQFFGPGTRLTVL.

This chain links TRBV11-2 with TRBJ2-5, with 8 bases fitting TRBD2. The CDR3 consists of 14 residues. V was clipped by 7 bases and J by 3 bases; unmatched bases: 7. Germline V gene data show CDR1 as SGHAT and CDR2 as FQNNGV. The CDR3 reads CASTDTGGEETQYF. In DNA, the CDR3 is TGTGCCAGCACCGACACGGGAGGGGAAGAGACCCAGTACTTC.

DNA for the CDR3: TGCGCCAGCAGCCAAGGTAGGGCTGCCTCCTACGAGCAGTACTTC. It specifies CASSQGRAASYEQYF. This chain connects TRBV4-3 to TRBJ2-7; D not certain. V lost 1 base and J lost 0, with 10 bases in between. The CDR3 sequence is 15 residues long. CDR1 is LGHNA and CDR2 is YSLEER in the germline V gene.

This sequence joins TRBV14 and TRBJ2-1; D is unclear. V shed 1 base and J shed 5 bases, with 12 bases lying between them. From germline, CDR1 is SGHDN and CDR2 FVKESK. The CDR3 length is 15 residues. CDR3 in DNA: TGTGCCAGCAGCCAAGTTTTCGTCCCCAACAATGAGCAGTTCTTC. The encoded protein is CASSQVFVPNNEQFF. The complete variable domain, with remaining parts taken from reference TRBV14 and TRBJ2-1, reads EAGVTQFPSHSVIEKGQTVTLRCDPISGHDNLYWYRRVMGKEIKFLLHFVKESKQDESGMPNNRFLAERTGGTYSTLKVQPAELEDSGVYFCASSQVFVPNNEQFFGPGTRLTVL.

CDR3 nucleotide sequence: TGTGCCAGCAGCGACGAAAAAGATACGCAGTATTTT. As protein: CASSDEKDTQYF. The chain carries TRBV11-2 and TRBJ2-3; D is ambiguous. Per germline, CDR1 SGHAT and CDR2 FQNNGV. The CDR3 extends over 12 amino acids. V was shortened by 5 bases and J by 5 bases, with 8 bases between the two germline ends.

The CDR3 DNA is TGCGCCAGCAGCTTCGGGGAGTACTACGAGCAGTACTTC. It is translated as CASSFGEYYEQYF. The V and J genes are TRBV5-1 and TRBJ2-7, with a possible D match to TRBD2 (5 bases). With 2 bases removed from V and 3 bases from J, the gap between germline ends came to 9 bases. The CDR3 sequence is 13 residues long. Germline V CDR1 and CDR2: SGHRS, YFSETQ.

This clone was counted a few times. The rearrangement links TRBV29-1 to TRBJ1-1; 9 nucleotides match TRBD1. Trimming at V came to 4 bases and at J to 1 base, leaving 7 bases not matched to a gene. The CDR3 length is 15 residues. Per the germline V gene, CDR1 is SQVTM and CDR2 is ANQGSEA. The CDR3 spells CSVGRTGAWNTEAFF. As DNA, the CDR3 is TGCAGCGTTGGGCGGACAGGGGCCTGGAACACTGAAGCTTTCTTT.

This clone was seen a few times. The same CDR3 is also encoded by other DNA sequences in this sample. The chain combines TRBV27 with TRBJ2-1; no clear D. Germline CDR1 and CDR2: MNHEY and SMNVEV (reference sequence). The CDR3 totals 12 residues. Between the trimmed V and J ends, which lost 5 bases and 1 base, there was a span of 3 bases. This chain's CDR3 is CASSPSYNEQFF. As DNA, the CDR3 is TGTGCCAGCAGTCCATCCTACAATGAGCAGTTCTTC.